The 28 T cell receptor beta chains reported below all come from one sample, sequenced in a study of shared clonotypes between healthy human individuals. Data came from immunoSEQ multiplex PCR; TCRdb stores just in-frame clones and leaves some out. The repertoire holds about 960,000 clones, with over 75% as singletons. The sample consisted of memory CD4+ T cells sorted from blood. The subset is: CD45RA-negative fraction. These TCRs come from a man between 18 and 35 years old in good health.

The chain recombines TRBV6-1 with TRBJ2-5; weak D call: TRBD1 (6 bases). The CDR3 is made up of 14 amino acids. Per germline, CDR1 MNHNS and CDR2 SASEGT. The V end lost 11 bases, the J end lost 5 bases, and 21 bases lay between the germline ends. In nucleotides, the CDR3 is TGTGCCGGAGTCCGGGACACAGGGTTTGAGACCCAGTACTTC. This sequence encodes CAGVRDTGFETQYF.

This chain links TRBV4-1 with TRBJ2-2; D gene ambiguous. Trimming removed 1 base from V and 1 base from J, with 4 bases in between. CDR1 and CDR2 (germline): MGHRA, YSYEKL. The CDR3 runs to 14 residues. The CDR3 DNA is TGCGCCAGCAGCCAAGGCAGGAACACCGGGGAGCTGTTTTTT. Translated: CASSQGRNTGELFF.

This clone was seen a single time. The chain carries TRBV18 and TRBJ2-7; TRBD2 aligns across 14 bases. The CDR3 has 16 amino acids. In germline, CDR1 is KGHSH, CDR2 LQKENI. Trimming removed 6 bases from V and 6 bases from J; junction bases left unmatched: 10. For the CDR3, the DNA is TGTGCCAGCTCCCCCGGGACTAGCGGGAGCTCGGGCGAGCAGTACTTC. It encodes CASSPGTSGSSGEQYF.

The rearrangement uses TRBV6-5 and TRBJ2-3, with TRBD2 matching 10 bases. Trimming took 2 bases from V and 6 from J; bases not matched to a gene: 8. The CDR3 is 16 residues long. Germline V gene data show CDR1 as MNHEY and CDR2 as SVGAGI. CDR3 protein: CASSYVTSGNTDTQYF. CDR3 coding DNA: TGTGCCAGCAGTTACGTTACTAGCGGGAATACTGATACGCAGTATTTT.

V and J are TRBV6-6 and TRBJ1-1; D is possibly TRBD1 (5 bases). Germline V gene lookup returns CDR1 MNHNY and CDR2 SVGAGI (reference sequence). The ends were cut back, 7 bases at V and 0 bases at J, with 12 bases in the middle. This CDR3 spans 14 amino acids. CDR3 DNA: TGTGCCAGCATATTATCGACAGTGAACACTGAAGCTTTCTTT. It specifies CASILSTVNTEAFF.

This chain connects TRBV29-1 to TRBJ2-5, with D uncertain. This CDR3 is 12 amino acids long. The germline V and J ends were trimmed by 4 bases and 6 bases, with 12 bases remaining between them. Germline V gene sequence: CDR1 SQVTM, CDR2 ANQGSEA. The CDR3 nucleotides read TGCAGCGTTGCTAATAGTCTGAAGACCCAGTACTTC. Protein sequence: CSVANSLKTQYF.

This clone was picked up a small number of times. The V and J genes are TRBV5-6 and TRBJ2-7, with D perhaps TRBD2 (6 bases). Trimming took off 4 bases at V and 5 bases at J, with 13 bases between the two ends. Germline lookup yields CDR1 SGHDT and CDR2 YYEEEE. The CDR3 runs 13 residues. The CDR3 here is CASSRGGSHEQYF. The CDR3 coding sequence is TGTGCCAGCAGCCGTGGGGGGTCCCACGAGCAGTACTTC.

The CDR3 nucleotides read TGTGCCAGCTCCCCCAGGACAGGGAACAATCAGCCCCAGCATTTT. It codes for CASSPRTGNNQPQHF. The V call is TRBV18, the J call TRBJ1-5; 8 bases are shared with TRBD1. Germline CDR1 and CDR2: KGHSH and LQKENI. V gave up 6 bases and J gave up 3 bases; unmatched junction bases: 7. The CDR3 is 15 amino acids.

J is TRBJ2-5 and V is TRBV7-8; weak D call: TRBD2 (6 bases). Trimming took off 1 base at V and 5 bases at J, with 17 bases between the two ends. CDR3 length equals 16 residues. The germline CDR1 and CDR2 sequences are SGHVS and FQNEAQ. DNA for the CDR3: TGTGCCAGCAGCTTAGGTCGAGGGAGGAATCAGGAGACCCAGTACTTC. This sequence encodes CASSLGRGRNQETQYF.

The J gene is TRBJ1-3, the V gene TRBV4-3, with D unclear. This CDR3 has 17 residues. The V end was cut by 0 bases, the J end by 0 bases, with 12 bases between. Germline V gene lookup returns CDR1 LGHNA and CDR2 YSLEER. In nucleotides, the CDR3 is TGCGCCAGCAGCCAAGAACGAAGGGTCCGCTCTGGAAACACCATATATTTT. Amino acid sequence: CASSQERRVRSGNTIYF.

As to this clone: This specimen includes other DNA sequences encoding the same CDR3. The V call is TRBV30, the J call TRBJ1-5; 9 bases map to TRBD1. CDR3 size: 14 residues. Trimming at V came to 0 bases and at J to 4 bases, leaving 1 base not matched to a gene. Germline CDR1 and CDR2: GTSNPN and SVGIG (reference sequence). CDR3 DNA sequence: TGTGCCTGGAGTGTGGGACAGGGAAATCAGCCCCAGCATTTT. It is translated as CAWSVGQGNQPQHF. The variable domain in full, with the rest retrieved from reference TRBV30 and TRBJ1-5, is SQTIHQWPATLVQPVGSPLSLECTVEGTSNPNLYWYRQAAGRGLQLLFYSVGIGQISSEVPQNLSASRPQDRQFILSSKKLLLSDSGFYLCAWSVGQGNQPQHFGDGTRLSIL.

The chain is built from TRBV9 and TRBJ2-3; 8 positions agree with TRBD2. V was clipped by 4 bases and J by 3 bases; unmatched bases: 16. Germline lookup yields CDR1 SGDLS and CDR2 YYNGEE. There are 18 residues in the CDR3. The CDR3 DNA is TGTGCCAGCAGCCTAAAGTCCGGGACTAGTGGGGGGACAGATACGCAGTATTTT. Translation gives CASSLKSGTSGGTDTQYF. The full variable domain, with the rest looked up from reference TRBV9 and TRBJ2-3, is DSGVTQTPKHLITATGQRVTLRCSPRSGDLSVYWYQQSLDQGLQFLIQYYNGEERAKGNILERFSAQQFPDLHSELNLSSLELGDSALYFCASSLKSGTSGGTDTQYFGPGTRLTVL.

Written as DNA, the CDR3 is TGCGCCAGCAGCAACAGGGTGAATGAAAAACTGTTTTTT. This translates into CASSNRVNEKLFF. The chain has TRBV5-1 and TRBJ1-4; D is perhaps TRBD1 (6 bases). Germline V lookup: CDR1 SGHRS, CDR2 YFSETQ. The V and J ends lost 4 bases and 5 bases respectively, with 9 bases between them. CDR3 size: 13 residues.

The V call is TRBV27, the J call TRBJ1-5, with D tentatively TRBD1 (6 bases). The CDR3 is 15 residues long. CDR1 and CDR2 (germline): MNHEY, SMNVEV (reference sequence). V was trimmed by 8 bases and J by 2 bases, leaving 16 bases between them. The CDR3 sequence is CASSTGYAGNQPQHF. In DNA form, the CDR3 reads TGTGCCAGCTCAACAGGGTACGCGGGCAATCAGCCCCAGCATTTT.

In this sample, this clone turned up a few times. Other DNA sequences within the sample encode an identical CDR3. V gene TRBV4-3 combines with J gene TRBJ2-1, with 8 bases matching TRBD2. This CDR3 comprises 17 residues. CDR1 and CDR2 (germline): LGHNA, YSLEER. The V and J ends lost 0 bases and 1 base, in that order; junction bases with no gene match: 5. DNA for the CDR3: TGCGCCAGCAGCCAAGATGTAGGCGGGGGGTCCTACAATGAGCAGTTCTTC. It yields the protein CASSQDVGGGSYNEQFF.

This chain connects TRBV7-2 to TRBJ2-7; tentatively, D is TRBD1 (5 bases). This CDR3 comprises 11 residues. Trimming took off 7 bases at V and 4 bases at J, with 8 bases between the two ends. Germline lookup yields CDR1 SGHTA and CDR2 FQGNSA. The CDR3 DNA sequence: TGTGCCAGCAAGCAGGGTTACGAGCAGTACTTC. Its protein product is CASKQGYEQYF.

This clone was seen ten or more times. The chain is built from TRBV7-8 and TRBJ1-4; D uncertain. The germline V gene encodes CDR1 SGHVS and CDR2 FQNEAQ. CDR3 length: 12 amino acids. The V end lost 5 bases, the J end lost 11 bases, and 12 bases lay between the germline ends. The CDR3 nucleotides read TGTGCCAGCAGCCCCGCTGTTCTGAAACTGTTTTTT. It encodes CASSPAVLKLFF.

In its sample, this clone was seen many times. This specimen includes other DNA sequences encoding the same CDR3. The chain joins TRBV5-4 to TRBJ1-2, with 8 bases fitting TRBD1. V trimming: 4 bases; J trimming: 8 bases; junction bases outside the gene matches: 10. In germline, CDR1 is SGHNT, CDR2 YYREEE (reference sequence). CDR3 length: 14 amino acids. The CDR3, as DNA: TGTGCCAGCAGCCCCCCCGGGACAGGTTACGGCTACACCTTC. This translates into CASSPPGTGYGYTF. The entire variable domain, with the rest obtained from reference TRBV5-4 and TRBJ1-2, is as follows: ETGVTQSPTHLIKTRGQQVTLRCSSQSGHNTVSWYQQALGQGPQFIFQYYREEENGRGNFPPRFSGLQFPNYSSELNVNALELDDSALYLCASSPPGTGYGYTFGSGTRLTVV.

V and J are TRBV6-1 and TRBJ1-6; maybe TRBD1 (5 bases). The CDR3 is made up of 16 amino acids. Trimming took off 6 bases at V and 3 bases at J, with 15 bases between the two ends. Germline values: CDR1 MNHNS, CDR2 SASEGT. In DNA, the CDR3 is TGTGCCAGCAGGGAAACCGGGACGGTCTATAATTCACCCCTCCACTTT. Translated, it gives CASRETGTVYNSPLHF.

The rearrangement links TRBV5-8 to TRBJ1-2; weak D call: TRBD1 (6 bases). V dropped 0 bases and J dropped 8 bases, with 11 bases sitting between them. Germline loops: CDR1 SGHTS, CDR2 YDEGEE. The CDR3 has 13 residues. The CDR3 DNA reads TGTGCCAGCAGCTTGGACCCAGGGACAGGCTACACCTTC. Its translation: CASSLDPGTGYTF.

J is TRBJ1-3 and V is TRBV5-4; 7 bases are a match to TRBD1. Losses at the gene ends were 3 bases for V and 3 bases for J; bases not matched to a gene: 9. The CDR3 loop spans 16 amino acids. CDR1 and CDR2 from the germline V gene are SGHNT and YYREEE (reference sequence). The CDR3 DNA sequence: TGTGCCAGCAGCTCCTCAGGGGGAAAAGGTGGAAACACCATATATTTT. Its protein product is CASSSSGGKGGNTIYF.

The V gene is TRBV7-9, the J gene TRBJ1-5; TRBD1 matches 8 bases. CDR3 size: 13 residues. V gave up 4 bases and J gave up 5 bases; unmatched junction bases: 1. Looked up from germline, CDR1 is SEHNR and CDR2 is FQNEAQ (reference sequence). The CDR3 sequence is CASSSTGDQPQHF. The CDR3 DNA reads TGTGCCAGCAGCTCGACAGGGGATCAGCCCCAGCATTTT.

The V gene is TRBV7-2, the J gene TRBJ1-2; TRBD1 agrees at 7 bases. The V gene's germline CDR1 is SGHTA and CDR2 FQGNSA. The junction had 5 bases not matched to a gene; V was cut back by 1 base and J by 3 bases. The CDR3 contains 15 residues. This CDR3 is CASSLDRGGDYGYTF. Here the CDR3 DNA reads TGTGCCAGCAGCTTAGACAGGGGTGGTGACTATGGCTACACCTTC.

This clone was counted between two and nine times. The chain recombines TRBV5-4 with TRBJ2-2; D is perhaps TRBD2 (5 bases). Germline CDR1 is SGHNT and CDR2 is YYREEE (reference sequence). The V gene lost 0 bases and the J gene lost 6 bases, with 15 bases spanning the gap. This CDR3 spans 16 amino acids. In nucleotides, the CDR3 is TGTGCCAGCAGCTTGGAGGGTGGGAGATACCCCGGGGAGCTGTTTTTT. Translating it yields CASSLEGGRYPGELFF.

The V and J genes are TRBV7-2 and TRBJ1-4; 9 bases line up with TRBD1. Germline CDR1 reads SGHTA; CDR2 reads FQGNSA. The CDR3 is 15 residues long. The V gene end was trimmed by 5 bases and the J gene end by 5 bases; junction bases not matched to a gene: 6. The CDR3 is CASSRGTGTNEKLFF. The CDR3 nucleotides are TGTGCCAGCAGCCGCGGGACAGGGACGAATGAAAAACTGTTTTTT.

Concerning this clone itself: The same CDR3 arises from other DNA sequences in this sample as well. The J gene is TRBJ2-5, the V gene TRBV19, with D unclear. Between the trimmed V and J ends, which lost 3 bases and 2 bases, there was a span of 4 bases. CDR1 is LNHDA, CDR2 SQIVND, per germline (reference sequence). The CDR3 length is 12 residues. In DNA form, the CDR3 reads TGTGCCAGTAGTATTGGACAAGAGACCCAGTACTTC. Translating it yields CASSIGQETQYF.

CDR3 loop: CASTKGIGEQYF. CDR3 nucleotide sequence: TGCGCCAGCACGAAGGGGATTGGCGAGCAGTACTTC. The rearrangement links TRBV10-2 to TRBJ2-7, with D maybe TRBD1 (5 bases). The CDR3 length is 12 residues. V lost 7 bases, J lost 6 bases, and 13 bases lay in between. Germline assignment: CDR1 WSHSY and CDR2 SAAADI.

In its sample, this clone was seen once. The CDR3 nucleotides are TGTGCTAGTGGTTCGATAACGACAGGGGGCTCTGGAAACACCATATATTTT. Its translation is CASGSITTGGSGNTIYF. V gene TRBV12-5 combines with J gene TRBJ1-3; 9 nucleotides agree with TRBD1. The CDR3 length is 17 residues. The V gene end was trimmed by 4 bases and the J gene end by 0 bases; junction bases not matched to a gene: 7. Germline V gives CDR1 LGHNT, CDR2 FRNRAP. Filled out from reference TRBV12-5 and TRBJ1-3, the complete variable domain reads DARVTQTPRHKVTEMGQEVTMRCQPILGHNTVFWYRQTMMQGLELLAYFRNRAPLDDSGMPKDRFSAEMPDATLATLKIQPSEPRDSAVYFCASGSITTGGSGNTIYFGEGSWLTVV.